The clone carrying this T cell receptor beta chain showed up just a few times. Its antigen is undetermined. Per the germline V gene, CDR1 is SQVTM and CDR2 is ANQGSEA. The length of the CDR3 is 14 residues. After removal of 7 bases from V and 2 bases from J, the junction contained 9 bases not matched to a gene. This entry belongs to a study of T-cell memory formation after mild COVID-19. Overall study findings and caveats: Contracting clones localized mainly to CM and EM when CD4+ and mainly to EMRA when CD8+. The study detected some responding clones in pre-infection memory, suggesting cross-reactive memory joined.

Employing constant-segment primers, 5'RACE generated TCR alpha and TCR beta cDNA libraries bearing sample barcodes and UMIs. From the 5' RACE reads, TCRdb called clonotypes with MiXCR, one entry per CDR3 protein. This table holds about 350,000 distinct CDR3 sequences, 12% to 15% found once. The genes are TRBV29-1 and TRBJ2-5; 8 nucleotides match TRBD1. This clonotype was sampled from a young man who had mild COVID-19 (a few samples of this study predate the infection). Cell type and time point are not known. Input material: PBMCs or a T cell subset sorted from them (not recorded which). The CDR3 reads CSALTGGKQETQYF. CDR3 DNA: TGCAGCGCCCTCACAGGGGGGAAGCAAGAGACCCAGTACTTC.